The rows below give T cell receptor beta chains drawn from one sample of a study of shared clonotypes between healthy human individuals. Sequencing was performed with immunoSEQ multiplex PCR; in TCRdb, only in-frame clones are kept and a portion is missing. The data hold roughly 640,000 clones, with around 97% observed a single time. What was sequenced was naive CD4+ T cells sorted from blood. The receptor set was obtained from a woman under 40 in good health. Both conserved end residues are part of each CDR3. A D gene is named only where the DNA matches it firmly.

d_gene: TRBD1; j_gene: TRBJ2-3; v_gene: TRBV28; CDR3aa: CASSFPKGTGSYTDTQYF; CDR3nt: TGTGCCAGCAGTTTCCCAAAAGGGACAGGGAGTTACACAGATACGCAGTATTTT
d_gene: -; j_gene: TRBJ1-6; v_gene: TRBV18; CDR3aa: CASSPRGSPLHF; CDR3nt: TGTGCCAGCTCACCGCGGGGTTCACCCCTCCACTTT
d_gene: -; j_gene: TRBJ2-7; v_gene: TRBV10-3; CDR3aa: CAISPLDISYEQYF; CDR3nt: TGTGCCATCAGCCCCCTTGACATCTCCTACGAGCAGTACTTC
d_gene: -; j_gene: TRBJ2-3; v_gene: TRBV5-1; CDR3aa: CASTSERISDTQYF; CDR3nt: TGCGCCAGCACCTCGGAGCGGATCTCAGATACGCAGTATTTT
d_gene: -; j_gene: TRBJ2-6; v_gene: TRBV28; CDR3aa: CASEGGLGSGANVLTF; CDR3nt: TGTGCCAGCGAAGGAGGACTTGGCTCTGGGGCCAACGTCCTGACTTTC
d_gene: -; j_gene: TRBJ2-7; v_gene: TRBV28; CDR3aa: CASSSGDRTPYEQYF; CDR3nt: TGTGCCAGCAGTTCGGGAGATAGGACCCCCTACGAGCAGTACTTC
d_gene: TRBD1; j_gene: TRBJ2-3; v_gene: TRBV29-1; CDR3aa: CSANRGAAQYF; CDR3nt: TGCAGCGCTAACAGGGGAGCGGCGCAGTATTTT
d_gene: TRBD2; j_gene: TRBJ2-5; v_gene: TRBV9; CDR3aa: CASSPQTSGEETQYF; CDR3nt: TGTGCCAGCAGCCCCCAGACTAGCGGGGAAGAGACCCAGTACTTC
d_gene: TRBD2; j_gene: TRBJ2-1; v_gene: TRBV27; CDR3aa: CASSPRTSGRANEQFF; CDR3nt: TGTGCCAGCAGTCCCCGGACTAGCGGGAGGGCCAATGAGCAGTTCTTC
d_gene: -; j_gene: TRBJ1-5; v_gene: TRBV6-1; CDR3aa: CASKSGNQPQHF; CDR3nt: TGTGCCAGCAAAAGTGGAAATCAGCCCCAGCATTTT
d_gene: -; j_gene: TRBJ2-7; v_gene: TRBV6-1; CDR3aa: CASSFVDYPRHEQYF; CDR3nt: TGTGCCAGCAGCTTTGTAGACTACCCTCGGCACGAGCAGTACTTC
d_gene: TRBD2; j_gene: TRBJ2-7; v_gene: TRBV18; CDR3aa: CASSPGPPGLPYEQYF; CDR3nt: TGTGCCAGCTCGCCGGGCCCTCCGGGACTACCCTACGAGCAGTACTTC
d_gene: TRBD2; j_gene: TRBJ2-7; v_gene: TRBV6-6; CDR3aa: CASSSRTSTVSEQYF; CDR3nt: TGTGCCAGCAGTTCCCGGACTAGTACTGTCTCCGAGCAGTACTTC
d_gene: -; j_gene: TRBJ1-5; v_gene: TRBV6-1; CDR3aa: CASSETGHYSNQPQHF; CDR3nt: TGTGCCAGCAGTGAAACAGGACACTATAGCAATCAGCCCCAGCATTTT
d_gene: -; j_gene: TRBJ2-7; v_gene: TRBV6-5; CDR3aa: CASRRDGFYEQYF; CDR3nt: TGTGCCAGCAGACGGGACGGCTTCTACGAGCAGTACTTC
d_gene: -; j_gene: TRBJ1-2; v_gene: TRBV28; CDR3aa: CASSPGGAKYGYTF; CDR3nt: TGTGCCAGCAGTCCGGGGGGCGCAAAATATGGCTACACCTTC
d_gene: -; j_gene: TRBJ2-7; v_gene: TRBV10-2; CDR3aa: CASTDVSSYEQYF; CDR3nt: TGCGCCAGCACGGACGTCTCGTCCTACGAGCAGTACTTC
d_gene: -; j_gene: TRBJ2-3; v_gene: TRBV4-1; CDR3aa: CASSPLGTSSTDTQYF; CDR3nt: TGCGCCAGCAGCCCCTTGGGTACCTCTAGCACAGATACGCAGTATTTT
d_gene: TRBD1; j_gene: TRBJ2-5; v_gene: TRBV5-1; CDR3aa: CASSPPDRAETQYF; CDR3nt: TGCGCCAGCAGCCCCCCGGACAGGGCTGAGACCCAGTACTTC
d_gene: -; j_gene: TRBJ1-1; v_gene: TRBV2; CDR3aa: CASNQILNTEAFF; CDR3nt: TGTGCCAGCAATCAGATCCTGAACACTGAAGCTTTCTTT
d_gene: -; j_gene: TRBJ2-7; v_gene: TRBV10-3; CDR3aa: CAISDSREVYEQYF; CDR3nt: TGTGCCATCAGTGACAGCCGAGAGGTTTACGAGCAGTACTTC